The 11 T cell receptor beta chains listed next were all sequenced from one sample in a study of T cell changes during pregnancy in multiple sclerosis. The protocol was immunoSEQ multiplex PCR, while the TCRdb copy is restricted to in-frame clones and leaves out a portion. The sample records about 14,000 clones, roughly 83% being singletons. This material consisted of CD8+ T cells from peripheral blood mononuclear cells, taken after pregnancy. Source of these receptors: a female donor in good health, enrolled as a control in a pregnancy study.

The chain employs TRBV18 and TRBJ2-7; D is unclear. V was trimmed by 3 bases and J by 0 bases, leaving 9 bases between them. Germline CDR1 and CDR2: KGHSH and LQKENI. This CDR3 is 14 amino acids long. CDR3 loop: CASSPPRLSYEQYF. The CDR3 DNA is TGTGCCAGCTCACCCCCCAGGCTCTCCTACGAGCAGTACTTC.

V is TRBV2 and J is TRBJ1-1, with D unclear. Trimming took off 4 bases at V and 4 bases at J, with 10 bases between the two ends. Germline lookup yields CDR1 SNHLY and CDR2 FYNNEI. The CDR3 spans 13 residues. The CDR3 protein is CASSVEAGTEAFF. DNA of the CDR3: TGTGCCAGCAGTGTTGAGGCCGGCACTGAAGCTTTCTTT.

Note on this clone: Other DNA sequences in the same sample also yield this CDR3. V and J are TRBV4-2 and TRBJ2-5, with 9 bases lining up with TRBD2. This CDR3 contains 15 residues. In germline, CDR1 is LGHNA, CDR2 YNFKEQ. J gave up 1 base and V 0 bases, and 0 bases lay outside the gene matches. The CDR3 reads CASSQERGGQETQYF. Here the CDR3 DNA reads TGTGCCAGCAGCCAAGAGCGGGGGGGCCAAGAGACCCAGTACTTC.

This clone appeared a single time. V is TRBV5-6 and J is TRBJ2-1, with no clear D. The CDR3 runs 13 residues. Germline loops: CDR1 SGHDT, CDR2 YYEEEE. V was shortened by 4 bases and J by 8 bases, with 13 bases between the two germline ends. The CDR3 here is CASSEARSDEQFF. CDR3 bases: TGTGCCAGCAGCGAGGCGCGGTCGGATGAGCAGTTCTTC.

This clone was counted between two and nine times. J is TRBJ2-2 and V is TRBV29-1; TRBD1 matches 10 bases. Germline CDR1 reads SQVTM; CDR2 reads ANQGSEA. The CDR3 spans 16 residues. With V trimmed by 0 bases and J by 7 bases, 8 bases remained unmatched. CDR3 sequence: CSVEDRDRGIFGELFF. DNA for the CDR3: TGCAGCGTTGAAGACAGGGACAGGGGAATTTTCGGGGAGCTGTTTTTT.

The chain uses TRBV6-1 and TRBJ1-1; D may be TRBD1 (6 bases). Germline lookup yields CDR1 MNHNS and CDR2 SASEGT. This CDR3 comprises 17 residues. V lost 2 bases and J 0 bases, leaving 16 bases between the germline ends. CDR3 sequence (DNA): TGTGCCAGCAGTGAATTTGGGCAGGGGATCATGAACACTGAAGCTTTCTTT. It translates to CASSEFGQGIMNTEAFF.

The CDR3, as DNA: TGTGCCAGCAGTTTACCTGGAGCGGGAGCAACCGCGGAGACCCAGTACTTC. This codes for CASSLPGAGATAETQYF. This chain uses TRBV28 with TRBJ2-5; 8 bases match TRBD2. V was pared by 2 bases and J by 5 bases, with 13 bases of the junction left unmatched. Germline V CDR1 and CDR2: MDHEN, SYDVKM. The length of the CDR3 is 17 residues. The full variable domain, rest sourced from reference TRBV28 and TRBJ2-5, is DVKVTQSSRYLVKRTGEKVFLECVQDMDHENMFWYRQDPGLGLRLIYFSYDVKMKEKGDIPEGYSVSREKKERFSLILESASTNQTSMYLCASSLPGAGATAETQYFGPGTRLLVL.

This chain joins TRBV7-8 and TRBJ2-3, with 9 nucleotides matching TRBD2. The ends lost 2 bases at V and 5 bases at J; junction bases unmatched: 11. This CDR3 contains 17 residues. Germline assignment: CDR1 SGHVS and CDR2 FQNEAQ. In nucleotides, the CDR3 is TGTGCCAGCAGCTTATCTGGCGGCGGGAGGGCCGTAGATACGCAGTATTTT. Residues: CASSLSGGGRAVDTQYF.

The chain joins TRBV7-9 to TRBJ2-7; D gene unclear. The germline gives CDR1 SEHNR, CDR2 FQNEAQ (reference sequence). Trimming cost V 0 bases and J 3 bases, with 12 bases left between them. This CDR3 comprises 15 residues. The CDR3 DNA reads as TGTGCCAGCAGCTTAGCGGTACAGCTTAACTACGAGCAGTACTTC. Its translation is CASSLAVQLNYEQYF.

V is TRBV7-2 and J is TRBJ1-1, with unresolved D. Looked up from germline, CDR1 is SGHTA and CDR2 is FQGNSA. The V and J ends lost 4 bases and 6 bases respectively, with 12 bases between them. The CDR3 sequence is 13 residues long. The CDR3: CASSSRERPEAFF. For the CDR3, the DNA is TGTGCCAGCAGCTCCCGGGAAAGACCTGAAGCTTTCTTT.

The chain recombines TRBV7-3 with TRBJ1-1; D is possibly TRBD1 (5 bases). The V and J ends lost 0 bases and 1 base respectively, with 9 bases between them. Germline V gene data show CDR1 as SGHTA and CDR2 as FQGTGA. This CDR3 is 15 amino acids long. The CDR3 spells CASSLTGQGNTEAFF. In nucleotides, the CDR3 is TGTGCCAGCAGCTTAACAGGACAAGGGAACACTGAAGCTTTCTTT. Filled out from reference TRBV7-3 and TRBJ1-1, the complete variable domain reads GAGVSQTPSNKVTEKGKYVELRCDPISGHTALYWYRQSLGQGPEFLIYFQGTGAADDSGLPNDRFFAVRPEGSVSTLKIQRTERGDSAVYLCASSLTGQGNTEAFFGQGTRLTVV.